Shown below are 32 T cell receptor beta chains from a single sample sequenced in a study of regulatory T cells in long-lasting Graves disease. Time point given: newly diagnosed GD, antithyroid drugs for less than 3 months. Isolated PBMC RNA provided the starting material for the TCR library. The TCR beta library used iRepertoire HTBI primers with Arm-PCR amplification of CDR3. TCRdb re-analysed the multiplex PCR reads in MiXCR, keeping a single row per CDR3 protein. The sample comprises about 620,000 distinct CDR3 sequences, approximately 15% of which are singletons, and about 20% rests with the top ten. These records were also assigned to another study, of T cells in Graves' hyperthyroidism and ophthalmopathy.

The specimen was peripheral blood mononuclear cells (PBMCs), collected at new diagnosis, from a patient treated with antithyroid drugs. All receptors come from a woman in her thirties with Graves disease.

The sample holds a few counts of this clonotype. This rearrangement joins TRBV20-1 to TRBJ2-1; D gene ambiguous. V lost 2 bases and J 1 base, leaving 6 bases between the germline ends. The CDR3 runs to 13 residues. Per the germline V gene, CDR1 is DFQATT and CDR2 is SNEGSKA (reference sequence). The chain's CDR3 is CSARSGSYNEQFF. The CDR3 DNA follows: TGCAGTGCTAGAAGTGGGTCCTACAATGAGCAGTTCTTC.

This clonotype was counted at least ten times. The chain links TRBV6-1 to TRBJ1-6, with 7 bases that match TRBD1. Germline V gene sequence: CDR1 MNHNS, CDR2 SASEGT. The junction had 7 bases not matched to a gene; V was cut back by 5 bases and J by 9 bases. This CDR3 is 14 amino acids long. The CDR3 DNA sequence: TGTGCCAGCAGTAGGGACAGCGGAGGTTCACCCCTCCACTTT. As protein: CASSRDSGGSPLHF.

This clonotype was counted at least ten times. The chain carries TRBV27 and TRBJ1-1; the match to TRBD1 covers 7 bases. There are 15 residues in the CDR3. J lost 0 bases, V lost 5 bases, and 6 bases had no gene match. Germline V lookup: CDR1 MNHEY, CDR2 SMNVEV (reference sequence). The CDR3 region has the DNA TGTGCCAGCAGTAACAGGGGAGATTTGAACACTGAAGCTTTCTTT. Translating gives CASSNRGDLNTEAFF.

This clonotype showed up just a few times. The chain combines TRBV5-1 with TRBJ2-3, with TRBD2 identical over 7 bases. The V gene end was trimmed by 4 bases and the J gene end by 0 bases; junction bases not matched to a gene: 8. The CDR3 is 16 residues long. The germline CDR1 and CDR2 sequences are SGHRS and YFSETQ. CDR3 residues: CASSTAGYDSTDTQYF. As DNA, the CDR3 is TGCGCCAGCAGCACAGCGGGATACGATAGCACAGATACGCAGTATTTT.

This clonotype was seen ten or more times. The chain links TRBV6-1 to TRBJ2-7; 9 bases line up with TRBD1. The length of the CDR3 is 11 residues. Germline V gives CDR1 MNHNS, CDR2 SASEGT. J lost 6 bases, V lost 10 bases, and 4 bases had no gene match. The CDR3 region is CATGQGIEQYF. CDR3 bases: TGTGCCACAGGACAGGGGATCGAGCAGTACTTC.

This clonotype showed up many times. J is TRBJ2-7 and V is TRBV28; 13 bases agree with TRBD2. The CDR3 totals 17 residues. V dropped 10 bases and J dropped 5; count of bases not matched to a gene: 17. The V gene's germline CDR1 is MDHEN and CDR2 SYDVKM. CDR3 coding DNA: TGTGCCACGGCTCGCGGGACTAGCGGGAAGTTCCCCCACGAGCAGTACTTC. Its translation is CATARGTSGKFPHEQYF.

This clonotype was counted many times. The CDR3 is CASSDWGGGNSPLHF. The CDR3 bases are TGTGCCAGCAGTGACTGGGGGGGTGGTAATTCACCCCTCCACTTT. This chain connects TRBV2 to TRBJ1-6; D might be TRBD1 (5 bases). The V and J ends lost 3 bases and 6 bases respectively, with 12 bases between them. The CDR3 totals 15 residues. Per germline, CDR1 SNHLY and CDR2 FYNNEI.

The V call is TRBV5-1, the J call TRBJ2-5, with TRBD2 as a possible D gene (5 bases). This CDR3 has 12 amino acids. V lost 9 bases and J lost 4, with 13 bases in between. The V gene's germline CDR1 is SGHRS and CDR2 YFSETQ. The CDR3 loop reads CATRAGAETQYF. The CDR3 DNA follows: TGCGCCACCCGGGCGGGTGCAGAGACCCAGTACTTC.

This clonotype has at least ten counts. The DNA of the CDR3 is TGTGCCAGCAGAGGGGATCTTCAGCCCCAGCATTTT. This gives the protein CASRGDLQPQHF. J is TRBJ1-5 and V is TRBV6-2 or TRBV6-3, with a weak D call TRBD1 (5 bases). The CDR3 is 12 amino acids. The V end was cut by 6 bases, the J end by 6 bases, with 9 bases between. Germline values: CDR1 MNHEY, CDR2 SVGEGT.

The chain is built from TRBV5-1 and TRBJ2-5; TRBD1 is a possible D gene (6 bases). This CDR3 spans 14 amino acids. Trimming took off 4 bases at V and 5 bases at J, with 15 bases between the two ends. Germline V gene data show CDR1 as SGHRS and CDR2 as YFSETQ. The CDR3 sequence is CASSRLQGWETQYF. As DNA, the CDR3 is TGCGCCAGCAGCCGTCTACAGGGATGGGAGACCCAGTACTTC.

The chain uses TRBV2 and TRBJ2-7; 7 bases align to TRBD2. J was trimmed by 7 bases and V by 3 bases; bases with no gene match: 12. Germline V gives CDR1 SNHLY, CDR2 FYNNEI. The CDR3 length is 15 residues. DNA of the CDR3: TGTGCCAGCAGTGACGGGGACTATCTTCGTGTGGAGCAGTACTTC. Its translation is CASSDGDYLRVEQYF.

There are a few counts of this clonotype. The chain uses TRBV20-1 and TRBJ2-5, with 10 bases aligning to TRBD2. The length of the CDR3 is 15 residues. Germline lookup yields CDR1 DFQATT and CDR2 SNEGSKA (reference sequence). Trimming at V came to 0 bases and at J to 5 bases, leaving 6 bases not matched to a gene. The CDR3 DNA sequence: TGCAGTGCTAGAGATCGCCTAGCGGGAGTGGAGACCCAGTACTTC. Its translation is CSARDRLAGVETQYF.

The chain has TRBV3-1 and TRBJ2-5; TRBD1 matches 8 bases. The CDR3 is 15 amino acids. V was pared by 5 bases and J by 4 bases, with 9 bases of the junction left unmatched. The V gene's germline CDR1 is LGHDT and CDR2 YNNKEL (reference sequence). Here the CDR3 reads CASSAKRQGSETQYF. DNA of the CDR3: TGTGCCAGCAGCGCCAAGCGACAGGGGTCAGAGACCCAGTACTTC.

This clonotype was counted at least ten times. V is TRBV12-3 or TRBV12-4 and J is TRBJ2-1; D is perhaps TRBD1 (6 bases). CDR3 length: 13 residues. V lost 6 bases, J lost 7 bases, and 13 bases lay in between. The CDR3 region is CASSPQGVNEQFF. The DNA of the CDR3 is TGTGCCAGCAGCCCACAGGGAGTAAATGAGCAGTTCTTC.

In this sample, this clonotype turned up a few times. This chain uses TRBV10-3 with TRBJ2-7; D assignment may be TRBD1 or TRBD2 (7 bases each). The CDR3 loop spans 14 amino acids. CDR1 is ENHRY, CDR2 SYGVKD, per germline. With 3 bases removed from V and 2 bases from J, the gap between germline ends came to 11 bases. The CDR3 sequence: CAISEAGQTYEQYF. CDR3 coding DNA: TGTGCCATCAGTGAAGCGGGACAGACCTACGAGCAGTACTTC.

The chain employs TRBV6-1 and TRBJ1-1; TRBD1 might be the D (5 bases). Germline V gene sequence: CDR1 MNHNS, CDR2 SASEGT. The CDR3 runs 14 residues. Trimming took off 3 bases at V and 7 bases at J, with 15 bases between the two ends. DNA for the CDR3: TGTGCCAGCAGTGAGTCCTTGGGGCTACATGAAGCTTTCTTT. Translation gives CASSESLGLHEAFF.

This rearrangement joins TRBV20-1 to TRBJ2-1; 8 nucleotides agree with TRBD2. This CDR3 region has 15 residues. After removal of 0 bases from V and 6 bases from J, the junction contained 7 bases not matched to a gene. The germline CDR1 and CDR2 sequences are DFQATT and SNEGSKA (reference sequence). The CDR3 spells CSARDQAGAGNEQFF. DNA for the CDR3: TGCAGTGCTAGAGATCAAGCGGGAGCCGGCAATGAGCAGTTCTTC.

This chain links TRBV11-2 with TRBJ2-5; D may be TRBD1 or TRBD2 (5 bases each). Germline V gene lookup returns CDR1 SGHAT and CDR2 FQNNGV. The CDR3 totals 14 residues. V gave up 6 bases and J gave up 4 bases, with 15 bases separating them. The CDR3 DNA reads TGTGCCAGCAGACAACCGGGGCCGGCAGAGACCCAGTACTTC. Amino acids: CASRQPGPAETQYF.

The chain uses TRBV20-1 and TRBJ2-7, with 7 bases lining up with TRBD1. The CDR3 sequence is 15 residues long. CDR1 is DFQATT and CDR2 is SNEGSKA in the germline V gene (reference sequence). After removal of 0 bases from V and 0 bases from J, the junction contained 5 bases not matched to a gene. The CDR3 spells CSARELWDSSYEQYF. CDR3 sequence (DNA): TGCAGTGCTAGAGAGTTGTGGGACAGCTCCTACGAGCAGTACTTC.

This clonotype was counted at least ten times. This chain connects TRBV12-3 or TRBV12-4 to TRBJ2-7; no firm D call. There are 15 residues in the CDR3. Trimming cost V 2 bases and J 0 bases, with 11 bases left between them. The CDR3 loop reads CASSLREGLSYEQYF. The CDR3 region has the DNA TGTGCCAGCAGTTTACGTGAAGGTCTCTCCTACGAGCAGTACTTC.

In this sample, this clonotype turned up a few times. This chain links TRBV9 with TRBJ1-3; perhaps TRBD1 as D (5 bases). The CDR3 contains 15 residues. Germline values: CDR1 SGDLS, CDR2 YYNGEE. V dropped 3 bases and J dropped 4 bases, with 14 bases sitting between them. This chain's CDR3 is CASSAPEGPGNTIYF. The CDR3 nucleotides read TGTGCCAGCAGCGCCCCGGAGGGGCCCGGAAACACCATATATTTT. The whole variable domain, remainder taken from reference TRBV9 and TRBJ1-3, is DSGVTQTPKHLITATGQRVTLRCSPRSGDLSVYWYQQSLDQGLQFLIQYYNGEERAKGNILERFSAQQFPDLHSELNLSSLELGDSALYFCASSAPEGPGNTIYFGEGSWLTVV.

Ten or more counts support this clonotype. This chain connects TRBV2 to TRBJ2-3; maybe TRBD1 (5 bases). The CDR3 runs 15 residues. Trimming stripped 2 bases from V and 1 base from J, with 10 bases between. Germline CDR1 is SNHLY and CDR2 is FYNNEI. In DNA form, the CDR3 reads TGTGCCAGCAGTGAACAGGAGACAGGCACAGATACGCAGTATTTT. Its translation: CASSEQETGTDTQYF.

This clonotype was counted only a few times. The chain carries TRBV24-1 and TRBJ2-5; either TRBD1 or TRBD2 may fit D (5 bases each). The V and J ends lost 0 bases and 3 bases respectively, with 10 bases between them. Germline V lookup: CDR1 KGHDR, CDR2 SFDVKD. The CDR3 extends over 15 amino acids. The CDR3 region is CATSDLIGAEETQYF. CDR3 DNA: TGTGCCACCAGTGATTTGATCGGGGCGGAAGAGACCCAGTACTTC.

This clonotype was found a few times. V gene TRBV7-9 combines with J gene TRBJ2-7, with a possible D match to TRBD1 (5 bases). The CDR3 is 14 amino acids. Germline CDR1 SEHNR, CDR2 FQNEAQ (reference sequence). The germline V and J ends were trimmed by 6 bases and 6 bases, with 18 bases remaining between them. The chain's CDR3 is CASSPSTVLAEQYF. For the CDR3, the DNA is TGTGCCAGCAGTCCCTCGACAGTTCTTGCCGAGCAGTACTTC.

The genes are TRBV7-3 and TRBJ1-5, with TRBD1 matching over 7 bases. Looked up from germline, CDR1 is SGHTA and CDR2 is FQGTGA. After removal of 1 base from V and 9 bases from J, the junction contained 15 bases not matched to a gene. The CDR3 is made up of 17 amino acids. The CDR3 coding sequence is TGTGCCAGCAGCTTAAGTTCCCCCGACAGGGTGGGTCGGCCCCAGCATTTT. Residues: CASSLSSPDRVGRPQHF.

In this sample, this clonotype turned up many times. CDR3 nucleotides: TGTGCCAGCAGTACTCAGACAGGGGGAACCCAAGAGACCCAGTACTTC. Its translation: CASSTQTGGTQETQYF. The rearrangement joins TRBV2 to TRBJ2-5; 9 nucleotides line up with TRBD1. The CDR3 length is 16 residues. The trim removed 5 bases at V and 1 base at J, leaving 8 bases unmatched. The V gene's germline CDR1 is SNHLY and CDR2 FYNNEI.

This clonotype showed up many times. This chain joins TRBV20-1 and TRBJ1-1; D call uncertain. This CDR3 has 13 residues. V was shortened by 3 bases and J by 6 bases, with 14 bases between the two germline ends. Germline CDR1 and CDR2: DFQATT and SNEGSKA (reference sequence). CDR3 sequence: CSASPAAQPEAFF. CDR3 sequence (DNA): TGCAGTGCTAGCCCTGCCGCTCAACCTGAAGCTTTCTTT.

The chain recombines TRBV7-3 with TRBJ2-2, with D uncertain. The V gene lost 0 bases and the J gene lost 6 bases, with 8 bases spanning the gap. Germline CDR1 is SGHTA and CDR2 is FQGTGA. The CDR3 loop spans 14 amino acids. The CDR3, as DNA: TGTGCCAGCAGCTTAACGTCGCTAGCCGGGGAGCTGTTTTTT. Translated, it gives CASSLTSLAGELFF. The full variable domain, rest sourced from reference TRBV7-3 and TRBJ2-2, is GAGVSQTPSNKVTEKGKYVELRCDPISGHTALYWYRQSLGQGPEFLIYFQGTGAADDSGLPNDRFFAVRPEGSVSTLKIQRTERGDSAVYLCASSLTSLAGELFFGEGSRLTVL.

V gene TRBV29-1 combines with J gene TRBJ2-1, with TRBD1 matching 7 bases. This CDR3 comprises 13 residues. V shed 7 bases and J 7 bases; nucleotides not matched to a gene: 10. The germline gives CDR1 SQVTM, CDR2 ANQGSEA. For the CDR3, the DNA is TGCAGCGGGTGGGGGACAGTGGAAAATGAGCAGTTCTTC. This translates into CSGWGTVENEQFF.

The sample holds many counts of this clonotype. This chain uses TRBV5-1 with TRBJ2-5, with 8 bases lining up with TRBD2. CDR1 SGHRS and CDR2 YFSETQ come from the germline V gene. V gave up 4 bases and J gave up 2 bases; unmatched junction bases: 7. The CDR3 length is 15 residues. CDR3 loop: CASSPGGEIQETQYF. The CDR3 nucleotides are TGCGCCAGCAGCCCGGGGGGGGAGATACAAGAGACCCAGTACTTC. Based on the CDR3 plus reference TRBV5-1 and TRBJ2-5, the full variable domain is KAGVTQTPRYLIKTRGQQVTLSCSPISGHRSVSWYQQTPGQGLQFLFEYFSETQRNKGNFPGRFSGRQFSNSRSEMNVSTLELGDSALYLCASSPGGEIQETQYFGPGTRLLVL.

The chain carries TRBV20-1 and TRBJ2-1, with 9 positions matching TRBD2. The germline gives CDR1 DFQATT, CDR2 SNEGSKA (reference sequence). This CDR3 comprises 16 residues. With V trimmed by 4 bases and J by 2 bases, 9 bases remained unmatched. In DNA form, the CDR3 reads TGCAGTGCTAACCACCCCTTAGCGGGAGCCTACAATGAGCAGTTCTTC. This gives the protein CSANHPLAGAYNEQFF.

This clonotype has a count of ten or more. The rearrangement links TRBV28 to TRBJ1-1; D is ambiguous. Germline CDR1 reads MDHEN; CDR2 reads SYDVKM. This CDR3 has 14 amino acids. V lost 7 bases and J 6 bases, leaving 18 bases between the germline ends. The DNA of the CDR3 is TGTGCCAGCATAGACACCGGGAAGGGCTCTGAAGCTTTCTTT. Residues: CASIDTGKGSEAFF. Full variable domain (outside the CDR3, taken from reference TRBV28 and TRBJ1-1): DVKVTQSSRYLVKRTGEKVFLECVQDMDHENMFWYRQDPGLGLRLIYFSYDVKMKEKGDIPEGYSVSREKKERFSLILESASTNQTSMYLCASIDTGKGSEAFFGQGTRLTVV.